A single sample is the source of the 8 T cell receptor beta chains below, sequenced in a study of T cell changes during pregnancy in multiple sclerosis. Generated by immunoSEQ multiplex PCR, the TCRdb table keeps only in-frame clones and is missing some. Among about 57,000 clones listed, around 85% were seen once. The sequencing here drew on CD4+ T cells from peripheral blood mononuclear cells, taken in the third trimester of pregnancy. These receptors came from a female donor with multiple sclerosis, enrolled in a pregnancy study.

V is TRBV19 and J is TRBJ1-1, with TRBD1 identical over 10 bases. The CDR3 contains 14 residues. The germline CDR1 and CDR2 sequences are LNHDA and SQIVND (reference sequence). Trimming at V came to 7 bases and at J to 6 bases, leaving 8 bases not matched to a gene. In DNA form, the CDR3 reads TGTGCCAGTATTCGGACAGGGGGAAAGGCTGAAGCTTTCTTT. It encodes CASIRTGGKAEAFF.

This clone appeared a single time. The CDR3: CASSQSRVSPLHF. CDR3 sequence (DNA): TGCGCCAGCAGCCAATCCAGGGTTTCACCCCTCCACTTT. The chain couples TRBV4-3 to TRBJ1-6; D is possibly TRBD1 (5 bases). CDR3 length: 13 amino acids. V was clipped by 2 bases and J by 9 bases, with 8 bases between them. Germline V lookup: CDR1 LGHNA, CDR2 YSLEER.

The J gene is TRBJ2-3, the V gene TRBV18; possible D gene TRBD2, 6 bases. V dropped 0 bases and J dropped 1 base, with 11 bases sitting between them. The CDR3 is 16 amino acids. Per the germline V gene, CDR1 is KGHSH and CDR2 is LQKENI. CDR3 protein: CASSPPGGYGTDTQYF. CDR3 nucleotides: TGTGCCAGCTCACCACCTGGAGGGTATGGCACAGATACGCAGTATTTT.

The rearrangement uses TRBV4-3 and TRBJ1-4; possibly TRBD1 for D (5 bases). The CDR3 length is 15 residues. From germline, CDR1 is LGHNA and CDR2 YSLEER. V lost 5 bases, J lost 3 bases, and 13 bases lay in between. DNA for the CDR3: TGCGCCAGCAGCGTGCGGACGGGGGCTAATGAAAAACTGTTTTTT. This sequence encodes CASSVRTGANEKLFF.

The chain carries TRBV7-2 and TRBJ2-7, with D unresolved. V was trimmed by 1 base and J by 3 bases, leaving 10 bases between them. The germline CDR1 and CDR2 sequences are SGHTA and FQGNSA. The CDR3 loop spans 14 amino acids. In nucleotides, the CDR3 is TGTGCCAGCAGCTTAGGCGGCATCGTCTACGAGCAGTACTTC. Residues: CASSLGGIVYEQYF.

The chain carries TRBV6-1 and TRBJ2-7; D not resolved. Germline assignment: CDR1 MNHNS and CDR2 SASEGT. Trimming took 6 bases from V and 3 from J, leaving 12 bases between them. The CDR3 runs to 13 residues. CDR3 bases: TGTGCCAGCAGAAATTCTAGAATCTACGAGCAGTACTTC. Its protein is CASRNSRIYEQYF.

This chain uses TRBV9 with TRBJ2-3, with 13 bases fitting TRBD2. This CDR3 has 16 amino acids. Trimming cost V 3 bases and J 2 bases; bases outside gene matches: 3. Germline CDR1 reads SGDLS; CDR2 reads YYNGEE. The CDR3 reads CASSAGTSGATDTQYF. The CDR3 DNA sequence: TGTGCCAGCAGCGCCGGGACTAGCGGGGCCACAGATACGCAGTATTTT.

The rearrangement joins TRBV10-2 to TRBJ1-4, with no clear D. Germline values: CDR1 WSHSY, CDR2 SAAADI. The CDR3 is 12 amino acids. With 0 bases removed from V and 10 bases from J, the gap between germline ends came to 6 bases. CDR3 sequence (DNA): TGCGCCAGCAGTGAGTCGGAGGGAAAACTGTTTTTT. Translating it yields CASSESEGKLFF.